Shown below are 6 T cell receptor beta chains from a single sample sequenced in a study of OX40 agonist ivuxolimab in advanced cancers. Using immunoSEQ multiplex PCR, the repertoire was profiled, and TCRdb retains in-frame clones only, with some absent. The sample consists of 65,000 to 85,000 clones, about 93% of them appearing once. The source material was CD4+ or CD8+ T cells sorted from blood, sampled in a trial of the OX40 agonist ivuxolimab. The receptors shown here come from an adult with an advanced solid tumor such as melanoma, head and neck, liver or kidney cancer.

The chain employs TRBV12-5 and TRBJ2-1, with D perhaps TRBD1 or TRBD2 (6 bases each). The germline gives CDR1 LGHNT, CDR2 FRNRAP. The ends were cut back, 5 bases at V and 5 bases at J, with 13 bases in the middle. There are 14 residues in the CDR3. The CDR3 region is CASGGGTYHNEQFF. The CDR3 region has the DNA TGTGCTAGTGGTGGCGGGACATACCACAATGAGCAGTTCTTC.

The rearrangement uses TRBV9 and TRBJ2-2, with D possibly being TRBD2 (7 bases). Germline V lookup: CDR1 SGDLS, CDR2 YYNGEE. This CDR3 has 19 residues. Trimming pared 1 base from V and 3 bases from J, leaving 22 bases between. In DNA, the CDR3 is TGTGCCAGCAGCGTACCGATAGGGGGGGAGCATGATCACACCGGGGAGCTGTTTTTT. Amino acids: CASSVPIGGEHDHTGELFF. The full variable domain, rest sourced from reference TRBV9 and TRBJ2-2, is DSGVTQTPKHLITATGQRVTLRCSPRSGDLSVYWYQQSLDQGLQFLIQYYNGEERAKGNILERFSAQQFPDLHSELNLSSLELGDSALYFCASSVPIGGEHDHTGELFFGEGSRLTVL.

V usage is TRBV11-2 and J usage is TRBJ1-4; no clear D gene. The CDR3 is made up of 15 amino acids. Trimming left V 5 bases short and J 2 bases short, with 12 bases between. The germline gives CDR1 SGHAT, CDR2 FQNNGV. The CDR3 nucleotides read TGTGCCAGCAGCCTTCTAGGCGCGACTAATGAAAAACTGTTTTTT. Its translation: CASSLLGATNEKLFF. Filled out from reference TRBV11-2 and TRBJ1-4, the complete variable domain reads EAGVAQSPRYKIIEKRQSVAFWCNPISGHATLYWYQQILGQGPKLLIQFQNNGVVDDSQLPKDRFSAERLKGVDSTLKIQPAKLEDSAVYLCASSLLGATNEKLFFGSGTQLSVL.

Of note for this clone: One junction end disagrees with the germline gene, perhaps due to a read error. This chain links TRBV6-1 with TRBJ2-1; D uncertain. CDR3 length: 11 amino acids. Per germline, CDR1 MNHNS and CDR2 SASEGT. The CDR3 DNA sequence: TGTGCCAGTTCCTCCGGGCCCTTCGGCCTCTTC. Translating gives CASSSGPFGLF.

The V and J genes are TRBV9 and TRBJ1-2; 8 bases align to TRBD1. The CDR3 loop spans 15 amino acids. Germline V gene data show CDR1 as SGDLS and CDR2 as YYNGEE. V was pared by 4 bases and J by 6 bases, with 11 bases of the junction left unmatched. CDR3 in amino acids: CASSPWTGPGDGYTF. The CDR3 DNA is TGTGCCAGCAGCCCCTGGACAGGGCCGGGGGATGGCTACACCTTC.

Here the CDR3 reads CASVPSEHYEQYF. The DNA of the CDR3 is TGCGCCAGCGTGCCCTCGGAGCACTACGAGCAGTACTTC. The chain couples TRBV10-2 to TRBJ2-7; D unclear. Per germline, CDR1 WSHSY and CDR2 SAAADI. This CDR3 comprises 13 residues. Trimming pared 8 bases from V and 3 bases from J, leaving 14 bases between.